This T cell receptor (beta chain) was sequenced during a study of blood T cells in healthy people across ages. General study findings and limits: Age brought a roughly linear fall in TCR beta diversity measured per million T cells.

Trimming took off 6 bases at V and 14 bases at J, with 14 bases between the two ends. Germline CDR1 and CDR2: SNHLY and FYNNEI. The CDR3 runs 11 residues. The sample providers were healthy Caucasian people from Russia, aged roughly 6 to 100. With a J-beta primer mix and a sample-barcoded 5' primer, a second PCR ran about 6 to 11 cycles. MiXCR was run by TCRdb on the 5' RACE reads, yielding one entry per CDR3 protein. In the table there are about 1.1 million distinct CDR3 sequences, approximately 38% of which are singletons. Note on this clonotype: Its antigen is currently unknown.

The sequence was collected from a man aged 18 to 29 in good health. Input material: blood. This sequence joins TRBV2 and TRBJ2-1, with no clear D. The CDR3 region is CASSNVQSEFF. CDR3 sequence (DNA): TGTGCCAGCAGCAACGTTCAATCGGAGTTCTTC.